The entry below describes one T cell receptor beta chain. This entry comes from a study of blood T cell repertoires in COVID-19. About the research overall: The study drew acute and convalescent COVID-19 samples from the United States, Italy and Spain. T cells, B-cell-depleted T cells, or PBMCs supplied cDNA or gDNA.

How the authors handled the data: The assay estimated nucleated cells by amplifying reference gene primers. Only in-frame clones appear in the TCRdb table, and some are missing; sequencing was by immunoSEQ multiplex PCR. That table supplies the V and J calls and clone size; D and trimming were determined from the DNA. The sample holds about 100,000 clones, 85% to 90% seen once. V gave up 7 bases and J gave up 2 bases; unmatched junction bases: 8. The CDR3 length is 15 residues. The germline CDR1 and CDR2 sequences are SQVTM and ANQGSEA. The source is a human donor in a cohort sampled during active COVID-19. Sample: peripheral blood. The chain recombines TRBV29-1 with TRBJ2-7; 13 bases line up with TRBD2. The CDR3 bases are TGCAGCGCACGGACTAGCGGGAGCTCGACCTACGAGCAGTACTTC. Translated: CSARTSGSSTYEQYF.